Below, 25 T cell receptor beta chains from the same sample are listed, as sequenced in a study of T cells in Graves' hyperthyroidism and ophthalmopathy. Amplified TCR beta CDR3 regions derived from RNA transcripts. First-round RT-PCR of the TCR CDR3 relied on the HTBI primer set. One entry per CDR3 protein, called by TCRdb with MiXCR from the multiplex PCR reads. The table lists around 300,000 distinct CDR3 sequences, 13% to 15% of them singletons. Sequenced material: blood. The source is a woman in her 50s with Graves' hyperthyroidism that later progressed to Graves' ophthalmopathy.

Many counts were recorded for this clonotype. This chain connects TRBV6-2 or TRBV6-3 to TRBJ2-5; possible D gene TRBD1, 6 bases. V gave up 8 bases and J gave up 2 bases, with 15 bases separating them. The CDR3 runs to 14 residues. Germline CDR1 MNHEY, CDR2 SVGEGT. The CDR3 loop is CASALQGGQETQYF. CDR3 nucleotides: TGTGCCAGCGCATTACAGGGCGGTCAAGAGACCCAGTACTTC.

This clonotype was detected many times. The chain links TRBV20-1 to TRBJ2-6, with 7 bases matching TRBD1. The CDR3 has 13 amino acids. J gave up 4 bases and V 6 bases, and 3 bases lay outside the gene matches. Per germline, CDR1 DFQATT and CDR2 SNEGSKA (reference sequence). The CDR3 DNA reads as TGCAGTGCCCAGGGGGTAGGGGCCAACGTCCTGACTTTC. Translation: CSAQGVGANVLTF.

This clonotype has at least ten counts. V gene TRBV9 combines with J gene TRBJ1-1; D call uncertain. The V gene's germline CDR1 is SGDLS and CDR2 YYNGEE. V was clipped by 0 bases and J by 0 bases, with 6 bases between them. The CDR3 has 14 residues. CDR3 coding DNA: TGTGCCAGCAGCGTAGCACTAATGAACACTGAAGCTTTCTTT. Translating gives CASSVALMNTEAFF.

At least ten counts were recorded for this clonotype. CDR3 protein: CASSTNEQYF. CDR3 nucleotide sequence: TGTGCCAGCAGTACGAACGAGCAGTACTTC. The rearrangement joins TRBV28 to TRBJ2-7; D ambiguous. The V end lost 5 bases, the J end lost 5 bases, and 4 bases lay between the germline ends. The CDR3 contains 10 residues. The germline gives CDR1 MDHEN, CDR2 SYDVKM.

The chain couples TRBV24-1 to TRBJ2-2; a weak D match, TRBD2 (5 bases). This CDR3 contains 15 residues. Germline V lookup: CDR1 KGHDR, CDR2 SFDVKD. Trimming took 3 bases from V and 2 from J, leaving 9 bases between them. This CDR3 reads CATSDPGLNTGELFF. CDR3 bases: TGTGCCACCAGTGATCCCGGACTCAACACCGGGGAGCTGTTTTTT.

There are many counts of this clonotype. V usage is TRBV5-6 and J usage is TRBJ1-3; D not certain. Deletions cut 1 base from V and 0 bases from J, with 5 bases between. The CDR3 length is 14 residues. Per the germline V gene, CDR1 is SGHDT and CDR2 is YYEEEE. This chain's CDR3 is CASSLMASGNTIYF. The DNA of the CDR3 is TGTGCCAGCAGCTTGATGGCCTCTGGAAACACCATATATTTT.

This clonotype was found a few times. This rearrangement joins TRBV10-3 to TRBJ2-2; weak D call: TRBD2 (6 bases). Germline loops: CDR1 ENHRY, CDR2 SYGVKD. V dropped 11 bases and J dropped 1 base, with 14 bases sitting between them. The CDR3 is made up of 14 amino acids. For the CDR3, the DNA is TGTGCCTCCCGGGACTCCGGGAACACCGGGGAGCTGTTTTTT. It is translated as CASRDSGNTGELFF.

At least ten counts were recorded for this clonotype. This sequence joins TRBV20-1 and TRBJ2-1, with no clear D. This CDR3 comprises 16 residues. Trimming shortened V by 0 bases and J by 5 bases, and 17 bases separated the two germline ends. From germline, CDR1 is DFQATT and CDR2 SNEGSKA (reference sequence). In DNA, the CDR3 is TGCAGTGCTAGAGATCCCCAAGGTAGCTTCCACAATGAGCAGTTCTTC. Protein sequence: CSARDPQGSFHNEQFF.

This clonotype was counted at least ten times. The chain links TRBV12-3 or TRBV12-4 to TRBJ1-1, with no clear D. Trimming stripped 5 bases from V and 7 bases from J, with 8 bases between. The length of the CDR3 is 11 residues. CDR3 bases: TGTGCCAGCAGTCAACAGCGTGAAGCTTTCTTT. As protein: CASSQQREAFF.

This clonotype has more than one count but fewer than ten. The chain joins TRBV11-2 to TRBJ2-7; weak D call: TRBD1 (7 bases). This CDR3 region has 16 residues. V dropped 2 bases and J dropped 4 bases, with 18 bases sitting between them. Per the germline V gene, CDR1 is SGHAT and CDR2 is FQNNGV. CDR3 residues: CASSLTQGGAIYEQYF. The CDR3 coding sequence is TGTGCCAGCAGCTTAACGCAGGGGGGCGCAATATACGAGCAGTACTTC.

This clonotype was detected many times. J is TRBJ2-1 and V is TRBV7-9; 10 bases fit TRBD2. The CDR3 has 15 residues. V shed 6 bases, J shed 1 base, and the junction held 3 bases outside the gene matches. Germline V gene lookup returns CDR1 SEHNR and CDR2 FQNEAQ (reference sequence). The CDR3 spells CASSSGRISYNEQFF. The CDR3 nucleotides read TGTGCCAGCAGTAGCGGGAGGATTTCCTACAATGAGCAGTTCTTC.

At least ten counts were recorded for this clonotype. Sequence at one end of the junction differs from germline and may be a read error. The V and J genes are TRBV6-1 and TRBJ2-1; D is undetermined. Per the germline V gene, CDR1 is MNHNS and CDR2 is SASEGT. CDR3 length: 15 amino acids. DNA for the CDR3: TGTGCCAGCAGTGAGGTGTCGTTTGCGTACACTGAGCAGTTCTTC. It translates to CASSEVSFAYTEQFF.

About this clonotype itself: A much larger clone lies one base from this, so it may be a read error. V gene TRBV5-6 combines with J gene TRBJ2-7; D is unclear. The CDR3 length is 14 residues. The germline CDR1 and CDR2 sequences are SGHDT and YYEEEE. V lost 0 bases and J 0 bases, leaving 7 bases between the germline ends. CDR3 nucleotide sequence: TGTGCCAGCAGCTTGGGAGTTAGCTCCTACGAGCAGTACTTC. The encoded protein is CASSLGVSSYEQYF. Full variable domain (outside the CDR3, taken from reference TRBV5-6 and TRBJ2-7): DAGVTQSPTHLIKTRGQQVTLRCSPKSGHDTVSWYQQALGQGPQFIFQYYEEEERQRGNFPDRFSGHQFPNYSSELNVNALLLGDSALYLCASSLGVSSYEQYFGPGTRLTVT.

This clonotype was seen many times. The CDR3 loop reads CSARDLGRRGPDYGYTF. The CDR3 DNA is TGCAGTGCTAGAGATCTCGGCCGCAGGGGGCCAGACTATGGCTACACCTTC. The rearrangement links TRBV20-1 to TRBJ1-2, with 8 bases identical to TRBD1. There are 17 residues in the CDR3. Germline trimming cut 0 bases from V and 3 bases from J; bases unmatched to any gene: 12. The germline CDR1 and CDR2 sequences are DFQATT and SNEGSKA (reference sequence).

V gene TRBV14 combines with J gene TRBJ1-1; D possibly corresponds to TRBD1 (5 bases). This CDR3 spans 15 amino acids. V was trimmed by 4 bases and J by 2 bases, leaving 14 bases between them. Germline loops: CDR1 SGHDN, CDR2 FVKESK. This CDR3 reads CASSRVGGLNTEAFF. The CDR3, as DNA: TGTGCCAGCAGCCGCGTTGGGGGACTCAACACTGAAGCTTTCTTT.

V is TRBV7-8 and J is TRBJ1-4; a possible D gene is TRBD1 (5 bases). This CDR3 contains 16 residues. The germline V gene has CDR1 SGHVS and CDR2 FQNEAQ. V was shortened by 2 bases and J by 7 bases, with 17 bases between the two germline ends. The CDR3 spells CASSLTEDLGGEKLFF. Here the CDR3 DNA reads TGTGCCAGCAGCTTAACCGAAGACCTCGGGGGTGAAAAACTGTTTTTT.

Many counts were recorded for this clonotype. The CDR3 loop reads CSASVGLGGREQYF. The CDR3 DNA reads TGCAGTGCTAGTGTCGGTTTGGGGGGACGGGAGCAGTACTTC. The chain is built from TRBV20-1 and TRBJ2-7; D might be TRBD2 (6 bases). Germline lookup yields CDR1 DFQATT and CDR2 SNEGSKA (reference sequence). V was pared by 3 bases and J by 7 bases, with 19 bases between. The CDR3 is 14 amino acids.

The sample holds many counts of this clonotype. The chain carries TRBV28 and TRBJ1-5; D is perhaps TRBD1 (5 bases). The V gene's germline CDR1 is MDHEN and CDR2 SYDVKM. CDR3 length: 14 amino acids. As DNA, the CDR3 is TGTGGGGGCGGGGCAGCCGATAGCAATCAGCCCCAGCATTTT. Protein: CGGGAADSNQPQHF.

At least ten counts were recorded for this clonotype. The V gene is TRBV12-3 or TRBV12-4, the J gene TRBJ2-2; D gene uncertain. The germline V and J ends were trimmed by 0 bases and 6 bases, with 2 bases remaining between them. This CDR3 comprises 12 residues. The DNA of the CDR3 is TGTGCCAGCAGTTTAGCCTCCGGGGAGCTGTTTTTT. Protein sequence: CASSLASGELFF.

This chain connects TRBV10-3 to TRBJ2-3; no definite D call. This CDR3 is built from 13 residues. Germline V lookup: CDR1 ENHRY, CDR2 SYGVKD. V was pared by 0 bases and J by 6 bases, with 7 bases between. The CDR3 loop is CAISESLADTQYF. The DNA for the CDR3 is TGTGCCATCAGTGAGTCTCTGGCCGATACGCAGTATTTT.

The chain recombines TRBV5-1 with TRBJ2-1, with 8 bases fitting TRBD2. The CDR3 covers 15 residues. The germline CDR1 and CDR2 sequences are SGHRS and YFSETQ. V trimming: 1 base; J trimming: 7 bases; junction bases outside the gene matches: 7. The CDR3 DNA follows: TGCGCCAGCAGCTTGTTAAGCGGGAGTGCGAATGAGCAGTTCTTC. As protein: CASSLLSGSANEQFF.

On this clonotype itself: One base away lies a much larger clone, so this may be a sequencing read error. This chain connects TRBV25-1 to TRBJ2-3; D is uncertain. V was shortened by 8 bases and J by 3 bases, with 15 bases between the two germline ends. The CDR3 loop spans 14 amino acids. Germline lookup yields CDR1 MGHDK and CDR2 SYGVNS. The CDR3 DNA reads TGTGCCAGCTCCCAAAGGATAGGGACAGATACGCAGTATTTT. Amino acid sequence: CASSQRIGTDTQYF. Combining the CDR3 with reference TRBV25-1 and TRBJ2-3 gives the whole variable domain EADIYQTPRYLVIGTGKKITLECSQTMGHDKMYWYQQDPGMELHLIHYSYGVNSTEKGDLSSESTVSRIRTEHFPLTLESARPSHTSQYLCASSQRIGTDTQYFGPGTRLTVL.

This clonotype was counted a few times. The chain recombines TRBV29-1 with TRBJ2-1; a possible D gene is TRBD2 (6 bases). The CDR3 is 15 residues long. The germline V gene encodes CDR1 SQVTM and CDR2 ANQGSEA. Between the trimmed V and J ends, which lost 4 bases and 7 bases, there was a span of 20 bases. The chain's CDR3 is CSVVGGLAMFNEQFF. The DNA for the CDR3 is TGCAGCGTTGTTGGCGGCCTAGCGATGTTTAATGAGCAGTTCTTC.

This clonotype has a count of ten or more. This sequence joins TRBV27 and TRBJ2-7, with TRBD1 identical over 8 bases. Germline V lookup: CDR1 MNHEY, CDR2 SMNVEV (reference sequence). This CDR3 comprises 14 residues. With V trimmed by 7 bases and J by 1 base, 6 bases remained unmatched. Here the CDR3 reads CASMDRVGSYEQYF. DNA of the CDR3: TGTGCCAGCATGGACAGGGTAGGATCCTACGAGCAGTACTTC.

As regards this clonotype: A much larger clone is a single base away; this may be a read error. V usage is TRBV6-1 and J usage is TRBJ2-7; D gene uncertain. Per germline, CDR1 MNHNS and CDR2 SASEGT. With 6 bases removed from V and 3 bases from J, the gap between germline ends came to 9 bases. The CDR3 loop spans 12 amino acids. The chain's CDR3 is CASRNTSYEQYF. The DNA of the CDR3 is TGTGCCAGCAGAAATACAAGCTACGAGCAGTACTTC.